This passage covers 24 T cell receptor beta chains from one sample sequenced in a study of blood T cell repertoires in COVID-19. The repertoire was sequenced with immunoSEQ multiplex PCR; TCRdb's copy has only in-frame clones and lacks some. Here the sample spans around 230,000 clones, roughly 91% being singletons. Sequencing was carried out using PBMCs or T cells enriched from blood (not recorded which). Receptors originate from a young woman with acute COVID-19.

J is TRBJ1-2 and V is TRBV6-5; 8 nucleotides agree with TRBD1. The V and J ends lost 4 bases and 3 bases, in that order; junction bases with no gene match: 7. Germline CDR1 is MNHEY and CDR2 is SVGAGI. This CDR3 is 15 amino acids long. DNA of the CDR3: TGTGCCAGCAGTTTTTTTGGACAGGGCGACTATGGCTACACCTTC. Residues: CASSFFGQGDYGYTF.

The rearrangement links TRBV15 to TRBJ2-3; 8 nucleotides agree with TRBD2. In germline, CDR1 is LNHNV, CDR2 YYDKDF (reference sequence). The CDR3 is 14 amino acids. Trimming took 3 bases from V and 2 from J; bases not matched to a gene: 1. CDR3 in DNA: TGTGCCACCAGCAGCGGGGGGGCCACAGATACGCAGTATTTT. Its protein product is CATSSGGATDTQYF.

The rearrangement links TRBV30 to TRBJ1-4; possible D gene TRBD1, 5 bases. The V gene lost 1 base and the J gene lost 8 bases, with 14 bases spanning the gap. The length of the CDR3 is 14 residues. Germline values: CDR1 GTSNPN, CDR2 SVGIG (reference sequence). The CDR3 DNA sequence: TGTGCCTGGAGTGGGAGGGGAACCCCCGAAAAACTGTTTTTT. It specifies CAWSGRGTPEKLFF. The full variable domain, with the rest looked up from reference TRBV30 and TRBJ1-4, is SQTIHQWPATLVQPVGSPLSLECTVEGTSNPNLYWYRQAAGRGLQLLFYSVGIGQISSEVPQNLSASRPQDRQFILSSKKLLLSDSGFYLCAWSGRGTPEKLFFGSGTQLSVL.

CDR3 sequence (DNA): TGTGCCAGCAGCTTGGGTCTCACCGGGGAGCTGTTTTTT. Translated, it gives CASSLGLTGELFF. The chain employs TRBV5-4 and TRBJ2-2, with no clear D. The CDR3 runs 13 residues. Germline assignment: CDR1 SGHNT and CDR2 YYREEE (reference sequence). V was cut by 0 bases and J by 4 bases, with 4 bases left in between.

This rearrangement joins TRBV5-6 to TRBJ1-2; D may be TRBD1 (5 bases). V gave up 1 base and J gave up 4 bases, with 11 bases separating them. The CDR3 length is 14 residues. Per the germline V gene, CDR1 is SGHDT and CDR2 is YYEEEE. The CDR3 coding sequence is TGTGCCAGCAGCTTGCCAGGCCAGGGCTATGGCTACACCTTC. Protein product: CASSLPGQGYGYTF.

The chain recombines TRBV14 with TRBJ2-7; the match to TRBD1 covers 7 bases. V gave up 6 bases and J gave up 5 bases; unmatched junction bases: 16. The length of the CDR3 is 16 residues. CDR1 is SGHDN and CDR2 is FVKESK in the germline V gene. CDR3 nucleotides: TGTGCCAGCAGTCTAAGGCCCCAGAGGACAGGCAACGAGCAGTACTTC. The encoded protein is CASSLRPQRTGNEQYF.

Regarding this clone: The same CDR3 arises from other DNA sequences in this sample as well. The chain has TRBV7-9 and TRBJ1-1, with D hard to call. The V end was cut by 1 base, the J end by 1 base, with 4 bases between. The CDR3 is made up of 13 amino acids. Germline V CDR1 and CDR2: SEHNR, FQNEAQ (reference sequence). CDR3 amino acids: CASSLGQNTEAFF. In DNA form, the CDR3 reads TGTGCCAGCAGCTTAGGACAGAACACTGAAGCTTTCTTT.

This clone was observed a few times. Mismatch with germline at one junction end may stem from a read error. V and J are TRBV23-1 and TRBJ1-1; D may be TRBD1 (5 bases). TRBV23-1 is assigned to the ORF class and has an uncertain function. This CDR3 comprises 15 residues. Here the CDR3 DNA reads TGCGCCAGCCGTCAGAGGACGACAGATAACACTGAAGCTTTCTTT. Its translation is CASRQRTTDNTEAFF.

The rearrangement uses TRBV4-1 and TRBJ2-1, with D maybe TRBD2 (6 bases). The germline CDR1 and CDR2 sequences are MGHRA and YSYEKL. The germline V and J ends were trimmed by 0 bases and 2 bases, with 14 bases remaining between them. The CDR3 totals 17 residues. CDR3 protein: CASSQEWSGEPYNEQFF. In nucleotides, the CDR3 is TGCGCCAGCAGCCAAGAATGGTCGGGAGAGCCCTACAATGAGCAGTTCTTC.

The chain joins TRBV9 to TRBJ2-5; 7 bases line up with TRBD1. V shed 4 bases, J shed 5 bases, and the junction held 11 bases outside the gene matches. There are 15 residues in the CDR3. The germline V gene has CDR1 SGDLS and CDR2 YYNGEE. CDR3 nucleotide sequence: TGTGCCAGCAGCTTTGAGACAGGGCCGGGGGAGACCCAGTACTTC. Protein product: CASSFETGPGETQYF.

This clone was observed once. This chain joins TRBV10-1 and TRBJ1-2; weak D call: TRBD1 (5 bases). The V gene lost 0 bases and the J gene lost 4 bases, with 12 bases spanning the gap. From germline, CDR1 is WNHNN and CDR2 SYGVQD (reference sequence). The CDR3 contains 15 residues. This CDR3 is CASSESGQGFYGYTF. In nucleotides, the CDR3 is TGCGCCAGCAGTGAGTCGGGGCAGGGATTCTATGGCTACACCTTC.

This clone was seen just once. The chain has TRBV7-6 and TRBJ1-1; tentatively, D is TRBD1 (5 bases). V shed 2 bases and J shed 0 bases, with 16 bases lying between them. This CDR3 comprises 17 residues. CDR1 and CDR2 from the germline V gene are SGHVS and FNYEAQ. The CDR3 region has the DNA TGTGCCAGCAGCTTATACGGGGGGAGAGAAATGAACACTGAAGCTTTCTTT. Its protein product is CASSLYGGREMNTEAFF.

The DNA for the CDR3 is TGTGCCAGCAGTTACCCAAAGGGACAGGGGGTAGGTGAGCAGTTCTTC. Amino acids: CASSYPKGQGVGEQFF. The chain links TRBV6-5 to TRBJ2-1, with 11 nucleotides matching TRBD1. Germline CDR1 is MNHEY and CDR2 is SVGAGI. CDR3 size: 16 residues. V shed 2 bases and J 9 bases; nucleotides not matched to a gene: 9.

The chain has TRBV27 and TRBJ1-5; unclear D gene. V was shortened by 3 bases and J by 1 base, with 4 bases between the two germline ends. CDR1 and CDR2 (germline): MNHEY, SMNVEV (reference sequence). The CDR3 spans 13 residues. The CDR3 DNA follows: TGTGCCAGCAGTTTGCAGAGCAATCAGCCCCAGCATTTT. Translated: CASSLQSNQPQHF.

The J gene is TRBJ2-2, the V gene TRBV30, with unresolved D. This CDR3 region has 14 residues. Germline CDR1 reads GTSNPN; CDR2 reads SVGIG (reference sequence). The V end lost 3 bases, the J end lost 3 bases, and 11 bases lay between the germline ends. The CDR3 nucleotides read TGTGCCTGGAGATTGGCCCCGCACACCGGGGAGCTGTTTTTT. Translated: CAWRLAPHTGELFF.

This chain connects TRBV4-3 to TRBJ2-2; 7 bases map to TRBD2. CDR1 is LGHNA, CDR2 YSLEER, per germline. This CDR3 is 16 amino acids long. V gave up 4 bases and J gave up 0 bases; unmatched junction bases: 5. CDR3 protein: CASSLSAGANTGELFF. The CDR3, as DNA: TGCGCCAGCAGCCTGTCTGCGGGGGCGAACACCGGGGAGCTGTTTTTT.

This chain links TRBV27 with TRBJ1-2; D not resolved. The CDR3 is 13 amino acids. The germline V and J ends were trimmed by 5 bases and 1 base, with 8 bases remaining between them. Germline V gene data show CDR1 as MNHEY and CDR2 as SMNVEV (reference sequence). The CDR3 reads CASSPHINYGYTF. CDR3 nucleotides: TGTGCCAGCAGTCCTCACATTAACTATGGCTACACCTTC.

A few counts support this clone. This may be a read error: a much more frequent sequence differs by one nucleotide. Other DNA sequences of this sample code for an identical CDR3. The rearrangement uses TRBV27 and TRBJ1-5, with 7 bases fitting TRBD1. V trimming: 3 bases; J trimming: 1 base; junction bases outside the gene matches: 0. Per the germline V gene, CDR1 is MNHEY and CDR2 is SMNVEV (reference sequence). This CDR3 has 14 residues. CDR3 DNA sequence: TGTGCCAGCAGTTTCAGGGGGAGCAATCAGCCCCAGCATTTT. As protein: CASSFRGSNQPQHF.

The chain carries TRBV5-1 and TRBJ2-1; D is perhaps TRBD2 (6 bases). The CDR3 contains 16 residues. V was clipped by 1 base and J by 0 bases, with 11 bases between them. Germline V CDR1 and CDR2: SGHRS, YFSETQ. In DNA form, the CDR3 reads TGCGCCAGCAGCTTGCCCCGGGGGAGCTCCTACAATGAGCAGTTCTTC. Residues: CASSLPRGSSYNEQFF.

This clone was detected once. The chain is built from TRBV29-1 and TRBJ2-3; no definite D call. Trimming shortened V by 0 bases and J by 0 bases, and 4 bases separated the two germline ends. CDR1 is SQVTM, CDR2 ANQGSEA, per germline. The CDR3 has 13 amino acids. CDR3 sequence (DNA): TGCAGCGTTGAAGATCTAAGCACAGATACGCAGTATTTT. Encoded protein: CSVEDLSTDTQYF.

The chain joins TRBV6-5 to TRBJ1-1; D call uncertain. V gave up 7 bases and J gave up 3 bases, with 12 bases separating them. The CDR3 consists of 13 residues. Germline loops: CDR1 MNHEY, CDR2 SVGAGI. Written as DNA, the CDR3 is TGTGCCAGCACCCGGGGTATGGACACTGAAGCTTTCTTT. Amino acid sequence: CASTRGMDTEAFF.

The J gene is TRBJ2-1, the V gene TRBV3-1 (or the pseudogene TRBV3-2), with D perhaps TRBD1 (6 bases). The CDR3 extends over 11 amino acids. The V gene's germline CDR1 is LGHDT and CDR2 YNNKEL (reference sequence). V was cut by 5 bases and J by 9 bases, with 8 bases left in between. The DNA of the CDR3 is TGTGCCAGCAGCTTAGGGGGTGAGCAGTTCTTC. It yields the protein CASSLGGEQFF.

This sequence joins TRBV19 and TRBJ1-4; possible D gene TRBD1, 6 bases. Trimming shortened V by 6 bases and J by 8 bases, and 13 bases separated the two germline ends. CDR3 length: 13 residues. Germline CDR1 LNHDA, CDR2 SQIVND (reference sequence). CDR3 protein: CASSTGLYEKLFF. In DNA, the CDR3 is TGTGCCAGTAGCACAGGGTTATACGAAAAACTGTTTTTT.

The rearrangement joins TRBV25-1 to TRBJ2-7; TRBD2 is a possible D gene (7 bases). Germline V gene lookup returns CDR1 MGHDK and CDR2 SYGVNS. The CDR3 has 10 amino acids. Trimming removed 8 bases from V and 7 bases from J, with 9 bases in between. The CDR3 spells CASEGGEQYF. The CDR3 nucleotides are TGTGCCAGCGAGGGGGGGGAGCAGTACTTC.